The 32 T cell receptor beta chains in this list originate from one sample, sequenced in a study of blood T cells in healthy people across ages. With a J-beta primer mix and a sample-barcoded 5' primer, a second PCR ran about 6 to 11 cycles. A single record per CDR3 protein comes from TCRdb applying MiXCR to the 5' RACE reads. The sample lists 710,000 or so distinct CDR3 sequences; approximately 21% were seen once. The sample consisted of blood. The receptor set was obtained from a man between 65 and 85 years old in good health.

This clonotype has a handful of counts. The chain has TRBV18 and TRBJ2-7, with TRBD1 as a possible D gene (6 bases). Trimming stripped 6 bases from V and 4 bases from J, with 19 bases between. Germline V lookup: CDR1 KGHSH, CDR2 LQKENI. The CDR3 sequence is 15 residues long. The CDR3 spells CASSLSGTRGYEQYF. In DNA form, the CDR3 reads TGTGCCAGCTCGCTATCCGGGACCAGGGGATACGAGCAGTACTTC.

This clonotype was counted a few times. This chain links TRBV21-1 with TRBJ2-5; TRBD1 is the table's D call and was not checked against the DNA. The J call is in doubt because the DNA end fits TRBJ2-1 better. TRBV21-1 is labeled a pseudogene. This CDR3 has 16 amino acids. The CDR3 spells CASSKDRDTVYNEQFF. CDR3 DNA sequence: TGTGCCAGCAGCAAGGACCGGGACACCGTCTACAATGAGCAGTTCTTC.

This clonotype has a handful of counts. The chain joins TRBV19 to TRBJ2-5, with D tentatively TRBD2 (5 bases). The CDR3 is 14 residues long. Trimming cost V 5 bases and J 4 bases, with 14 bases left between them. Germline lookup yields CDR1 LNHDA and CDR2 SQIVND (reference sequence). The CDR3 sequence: CASSGPGGLETQYF. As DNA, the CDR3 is TGTGCCAGTAGTGGCCCGGGCGGACTAGAGACCCAGTACTTC.

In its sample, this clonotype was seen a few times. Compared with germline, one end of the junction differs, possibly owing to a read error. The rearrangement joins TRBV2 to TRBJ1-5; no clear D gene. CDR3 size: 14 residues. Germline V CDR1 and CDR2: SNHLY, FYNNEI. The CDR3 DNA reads TGTGCCAGCAGTCCAGAAGGCAGCAATCGGCCCCAGCATTTT. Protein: CASSPEGSNRPQHF.

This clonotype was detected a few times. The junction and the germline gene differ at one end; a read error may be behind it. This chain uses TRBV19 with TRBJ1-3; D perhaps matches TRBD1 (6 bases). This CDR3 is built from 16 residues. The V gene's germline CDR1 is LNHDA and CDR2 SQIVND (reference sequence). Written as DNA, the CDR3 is TGTACCAGTAGTAACCAGGGGTCTCCGGCTGGAAACACCATATATTTT. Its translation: CTSSNQGSPAGNTIYF.

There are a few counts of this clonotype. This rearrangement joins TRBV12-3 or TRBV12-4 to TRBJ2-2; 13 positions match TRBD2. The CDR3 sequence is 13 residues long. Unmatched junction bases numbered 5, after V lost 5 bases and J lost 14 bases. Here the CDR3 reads CASSGGLAGPLFF. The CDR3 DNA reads TGTGCCAGCAGTGGGGGACTAGCGGGGCCTCTGTTTTTT.

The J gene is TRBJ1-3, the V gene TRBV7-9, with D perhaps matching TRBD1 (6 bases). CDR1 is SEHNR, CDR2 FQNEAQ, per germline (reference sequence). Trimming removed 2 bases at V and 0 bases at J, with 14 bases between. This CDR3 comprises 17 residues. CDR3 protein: CASSLLSQGLSGNTIYF. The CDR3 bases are TGTGCCAGCAGCTTATTGAGTCAGGGGCTCTCTGGAAACACCATATATTTT. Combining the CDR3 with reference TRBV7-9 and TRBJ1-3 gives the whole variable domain DTGVSQNPRHKITKRGQNVTFRCDPISEHNRLYWYRQTLGQGPEFLTYFQNEAQLEKSRLLSDRFSAERPKGSFSTLEIQRTEQGDSAMYLCASSLLSQGLSGNTIYFGEGSWLTVV.

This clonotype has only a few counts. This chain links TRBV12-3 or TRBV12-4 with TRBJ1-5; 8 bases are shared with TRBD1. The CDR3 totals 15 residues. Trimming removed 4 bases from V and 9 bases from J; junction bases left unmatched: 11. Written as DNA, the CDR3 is TGTGCCAGCAGTTCGCGACAGGGGCCCTCGGGGCCCCAGCATTTT. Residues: CASSSRQGPSGPQHF.

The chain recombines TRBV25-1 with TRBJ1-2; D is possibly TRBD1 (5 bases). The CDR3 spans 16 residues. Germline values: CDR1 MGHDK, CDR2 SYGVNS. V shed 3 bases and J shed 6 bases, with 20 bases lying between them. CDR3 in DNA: TGTGCCAGCAGTGACGCGGGGCCAGGGAGATTCAATGGCTACACCTTC. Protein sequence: CASSDAGPGRFNGYTF.

The CDR3 region has the DNA TGCAGTGCTATCTTCAGGGGTCAAGAGACCCAGTACTTC. This codes for CSAIFRGQETQYF. V and J are TRBV20-1 and TRBJ2-5, with a possible D match to TRBD1 (6 bases). Trimming pared 4 bases from V and 2 bases from J, leaving 11 bases between. The CDR3 runs to 13 residues. Germline values: CDR1 DFQATT, CDR2 SNEGSKA (reference sequence).

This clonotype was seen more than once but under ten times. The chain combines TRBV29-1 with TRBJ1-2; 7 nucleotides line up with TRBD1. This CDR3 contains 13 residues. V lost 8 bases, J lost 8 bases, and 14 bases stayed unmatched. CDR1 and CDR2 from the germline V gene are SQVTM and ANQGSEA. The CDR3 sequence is CSTQETGIGGYTF. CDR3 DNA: TGCAGCACACAAGAGACAGGGATTGGCGGCTACACCTTC.

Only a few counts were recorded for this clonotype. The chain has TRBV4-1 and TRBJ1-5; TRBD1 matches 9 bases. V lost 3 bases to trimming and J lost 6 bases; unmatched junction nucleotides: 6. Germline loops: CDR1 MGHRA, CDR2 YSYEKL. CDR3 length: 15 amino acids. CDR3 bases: TGCGCCAGCAGCCAGGTTGACAGGGGGGTTCAGCCCCAGCATTTT. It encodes CASSQVDRGVQPQHF.

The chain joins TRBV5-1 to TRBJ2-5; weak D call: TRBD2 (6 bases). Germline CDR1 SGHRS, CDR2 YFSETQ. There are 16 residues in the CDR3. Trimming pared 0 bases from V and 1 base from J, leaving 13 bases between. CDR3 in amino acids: CASSLVLADVQETQYF. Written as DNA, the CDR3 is TGCGCCAGCAGCTTGGTACTAGCCGACGTCCAAGAGACCCAGTACTTC.

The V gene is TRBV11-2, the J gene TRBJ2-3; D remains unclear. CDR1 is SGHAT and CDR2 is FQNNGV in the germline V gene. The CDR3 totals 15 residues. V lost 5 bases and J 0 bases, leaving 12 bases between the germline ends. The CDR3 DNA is TGTGCCAGCAGCCCAACCCTACAGAGCACAGATACGCAGTATTTT. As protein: CASSPTLQSTDTQYF.

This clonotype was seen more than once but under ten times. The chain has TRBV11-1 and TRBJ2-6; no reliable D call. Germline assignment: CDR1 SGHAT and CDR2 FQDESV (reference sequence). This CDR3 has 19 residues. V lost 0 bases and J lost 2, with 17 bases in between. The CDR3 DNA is TGTGCCAGCAGCTTAGCCCTAGGTCGAAGGGAAGCTGGGGCCAACGTCCTGACTTTC. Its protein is CASSLALGRREAGANVLTF.

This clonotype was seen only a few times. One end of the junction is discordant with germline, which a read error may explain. Here the CDR3 DNA reads TGTGCCAGCAGCATATCGACAGGGAGGTACGGGCAGTACTTC. Residues: CASSISTGRYGQYF. The V gene is TRBV7-2, the J gene TRBJ2-1; maybe TRBD1 (7 bases). The DNA end favors TRBJ2-7, so the J call may be wrong. This CDR3 spans 14 amino acids. Germline V lookup: CDR1 SGHTA, CDR2 FQGNSA.

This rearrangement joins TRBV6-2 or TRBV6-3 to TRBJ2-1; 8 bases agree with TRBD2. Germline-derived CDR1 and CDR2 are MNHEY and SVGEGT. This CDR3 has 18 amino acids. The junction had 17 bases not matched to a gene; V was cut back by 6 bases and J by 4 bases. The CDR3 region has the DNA TGTGCCAGCAGCTCTCGGAGCGGGAGAGGGGGGGCTTACAATGAGCAGTTCTTC. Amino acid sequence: CASSSRSGRGGAYNEQFF.

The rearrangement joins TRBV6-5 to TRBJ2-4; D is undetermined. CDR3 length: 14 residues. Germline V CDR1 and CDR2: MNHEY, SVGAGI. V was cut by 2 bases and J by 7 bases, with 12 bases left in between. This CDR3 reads CASSYSQDTNIQYF. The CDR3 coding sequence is TGTGCCAGCAGTTACAGTCAAGACACTAACATTCAGTACTTC.

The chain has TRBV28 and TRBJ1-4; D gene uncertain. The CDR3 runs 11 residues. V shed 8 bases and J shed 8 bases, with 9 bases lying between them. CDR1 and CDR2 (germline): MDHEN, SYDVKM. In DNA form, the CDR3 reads TGTGCCAGCGGGATTAACGAAAAACTGTTTTTT. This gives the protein CASGINEKLFF. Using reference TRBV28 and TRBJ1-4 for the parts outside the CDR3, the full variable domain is DVKVTQSSRYLVKRTGEKVFLECVQDMDHENMFWYRQDPGLGLRLIYFSYDVKMKEKGDIPEGYSVSREKKERFSLILESASTNQTSMYLCASGINEKLFFGSGTQLSVL.

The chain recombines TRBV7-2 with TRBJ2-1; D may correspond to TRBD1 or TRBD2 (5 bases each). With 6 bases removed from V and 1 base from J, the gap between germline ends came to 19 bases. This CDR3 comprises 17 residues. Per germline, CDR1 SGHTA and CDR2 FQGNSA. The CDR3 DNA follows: TGTGCCAGCAGTCAAGTCACCGGGGCTAGATCCTACAATGAGCAGTTCTTC. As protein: CASSQVTGARSYNEQFF.

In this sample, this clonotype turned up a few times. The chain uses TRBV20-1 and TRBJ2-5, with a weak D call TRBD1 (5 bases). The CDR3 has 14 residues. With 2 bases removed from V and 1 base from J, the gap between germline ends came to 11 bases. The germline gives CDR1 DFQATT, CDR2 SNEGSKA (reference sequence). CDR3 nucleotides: TGCAGTGCTAGACGCCCTACAGGCCAAGAGACCCAGTACTTC. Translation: CSARRPTGQETQYF.

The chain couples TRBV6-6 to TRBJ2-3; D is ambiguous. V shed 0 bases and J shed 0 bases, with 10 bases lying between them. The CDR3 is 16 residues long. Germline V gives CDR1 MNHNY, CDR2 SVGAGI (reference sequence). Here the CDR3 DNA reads TGTGCCAGCAGTTACTCGAGGATAGGGAGCACAGATACGCAGTATTTT. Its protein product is CASSYSRIGSTDTQYF.

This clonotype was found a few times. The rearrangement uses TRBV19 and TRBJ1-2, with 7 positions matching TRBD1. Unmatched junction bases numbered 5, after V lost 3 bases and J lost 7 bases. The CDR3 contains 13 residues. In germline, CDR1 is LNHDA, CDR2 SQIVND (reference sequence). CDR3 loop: CASSISTGSGYTF. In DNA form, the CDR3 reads TGTGCCAGTAGTATCTCGACAGGGTCTGGCTACACCTTC.

The CDR3 bases are TGCAGTGCTTTTTCCCTCGGACAGGGACACCAAGAGACCCAGTACTTC. Amino acids: CSAFSLGQGHQETQYF. The V call is TRBV20-1, the J call TRBJ2-5, with 8 bases fitting TRBD1. The CDR3 is 16 amino acids. With 5 bases clipped from V and 0 bases from J, the junction kept 11 bases outside the gene matches. CDR1 and CDR2 from the germline V gene are DFQATT and SNEGSKA (reference sequence).

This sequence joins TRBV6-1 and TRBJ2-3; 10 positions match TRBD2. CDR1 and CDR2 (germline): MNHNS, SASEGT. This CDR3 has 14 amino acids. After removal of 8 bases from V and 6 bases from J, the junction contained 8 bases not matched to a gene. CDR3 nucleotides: TGTGCCAGCGGCCTAGCGGGGGAGATGGATACGCAGTATTTT. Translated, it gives CASGLAGEMDTQYF.

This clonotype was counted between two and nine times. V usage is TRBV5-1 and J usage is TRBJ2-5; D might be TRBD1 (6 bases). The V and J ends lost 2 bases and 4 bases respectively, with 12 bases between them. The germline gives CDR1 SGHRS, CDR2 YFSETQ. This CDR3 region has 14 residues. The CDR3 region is CASSLQGSRETQYF. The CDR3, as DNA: TGCGCCAGCAGCTTACAGGGATCTCGAGAGACCCAGTACTTC.

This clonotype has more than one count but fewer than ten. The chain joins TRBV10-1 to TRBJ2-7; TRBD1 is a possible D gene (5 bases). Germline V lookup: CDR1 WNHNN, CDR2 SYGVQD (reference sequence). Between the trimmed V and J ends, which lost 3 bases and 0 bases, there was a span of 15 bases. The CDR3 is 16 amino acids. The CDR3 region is CASSDRAINNSYEQYF. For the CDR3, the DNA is TGCGCCAGCAGTGACAGGGCGATAAACAACTCCTACGAGCAGTACTTC.

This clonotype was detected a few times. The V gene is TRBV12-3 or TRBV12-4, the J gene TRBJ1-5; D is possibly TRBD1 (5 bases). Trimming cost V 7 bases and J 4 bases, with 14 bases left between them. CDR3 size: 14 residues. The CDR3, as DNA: TGTGCCAGCACGGACAACGCAGTAAATCAGCCCCAGCATTTT. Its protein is CASTDNAVNQPQHF.

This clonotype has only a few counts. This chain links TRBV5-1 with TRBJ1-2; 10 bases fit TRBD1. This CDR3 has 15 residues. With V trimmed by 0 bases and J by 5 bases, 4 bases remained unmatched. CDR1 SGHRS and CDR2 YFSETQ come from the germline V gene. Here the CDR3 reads CASSLEQGQGYGYTF. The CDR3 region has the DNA TGCGCCAGCAGCTTGGAACAGGGACAGGGGTATGGCTACACCTTC.

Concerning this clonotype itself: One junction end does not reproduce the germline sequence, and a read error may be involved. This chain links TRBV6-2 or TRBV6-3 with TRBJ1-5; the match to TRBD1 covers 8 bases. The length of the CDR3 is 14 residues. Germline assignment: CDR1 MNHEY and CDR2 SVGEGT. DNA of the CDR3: TGCGCCAGCAGTTGGACAGGGAGGCATCAGCCCCAGCATTTT. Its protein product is CASSWTGRHQPQHF.

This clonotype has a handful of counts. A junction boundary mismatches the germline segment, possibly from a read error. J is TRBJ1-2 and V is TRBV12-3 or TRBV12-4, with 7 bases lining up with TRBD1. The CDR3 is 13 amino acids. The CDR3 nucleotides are TGTGCCAGCAGCTCCACAGGGGTCCCTGGCTACATCTTC. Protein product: CASSSTGVPGYIF.

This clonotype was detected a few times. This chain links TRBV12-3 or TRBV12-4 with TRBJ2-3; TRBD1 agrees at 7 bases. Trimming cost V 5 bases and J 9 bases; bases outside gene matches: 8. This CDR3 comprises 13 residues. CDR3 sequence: CASSADRARTQYF. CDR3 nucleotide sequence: TGTGCCAGCAGTGCCGACAGGGCCAGGACGCAGTATTTT.